This T cell receptor beta chain was obtained from a study of beta chain features in type 1 diabetes (dated by TCRdb to the late 2010s). Describing the broader study: Patients and healthy donors did not differ in mean age, gender distribution, total cell number or subset yield. Across all samples, fewer than 130 million sorted cells were examined, and cell number per subset correlated strongly with RNA yield. The study compared the TCRB repertoires of sorted circulating CD4+ T cell subsets in recently diagnosed type 1 diabetes patients with those in matched healthy donors. Naive and central memory subsets were obtained from all 30 or so donors, but regulatory and stem cell-like memory subsets were isolated from only 8 patients and roughly eight healthy donors.

A single peripheral blood draw of approximately 120 mL on average was collected from each donor into heparinised tubes. A BD FACSAria II and a panel including CD45RO, CCR7, CD25, CD127, CD95 and CD27 were used to sort naive, central memory, regulatory and stem cell-like memory CD4+ T cells. Purity was above 95% for every sorted population. Right away, PBMCs were isolated by Lymphoprep density gradient centrifugation and were stained directly, with no culture step. So that batch effects would be minimized, each experiment stained and sorted samples in pairs, pairing one healthy donor with one patient. The investigation overall reported the following: PCR might favor shorter templates, but patient and control samples were amplified and corrected together, so any skew would affect both groups equally. Because cDNA was sequenced instead of genomic DNA, highly expressing activated cells could be over-represented, though the groups showed no difference in activation or CD3 levels. Only small numbers of individuals were included in the HLA sub-analyses, which left unresolved whether HLA type had any influence on TCRB rearrangement. In all four CD4+ subsets, TCRB CDR3 length was moderately but significantly shorter in type 1 diabetes patients. The naive, central memory and regulatory TCRB repertoires appeared to resemble one another more closely among patients than among healthy donors. Patients with type 1 diabetes made fewer insertions and deleted more nucleotides at VDJ recombination sites, implying thymic rearrangement abnormalities.

A note on this clone: Its recognized antigen is unknown. The record has no base qualities; no much larger clone is one base away.

The germline V gene supplies CDR1 SGHTA and CDR2 FQGTGA. V drops 7 bases and J drops 14 bases, leaving 15 bases in between. Spanning cysteine to phenylalanine, the CDR3 consists of 12 amino acids. Left in the record is the CDR3 DNA by itself, 36 bases read in frame from the first base. The entire isolated RNA was reverse transcribed using the High Capacity cDNA Reverse Transcription Kit, and thus expressed TCRB transcripts were sequenced. Deep immunoSEQ sequencing was performed on naive, central memory and regulatory T cell samples, with an average of approximately 3.9 million total reads per sample. Sorted cells were lysed in RLT buffer, and RNA was extracted using DNase-treated RNeasy Micro or Mini kits according to cell number. To prevent cross-contamination, every cell subset was processed on its own, while patient and healthy donor samples were processed together. Using the immunoSEQ multiplex PCR, TCRB sequences were amplified from cDNA into 87-bp fragments spanning the CDR3 region. The amplicons were sequenced using the Illumina HiSeq platform. Regarding the original processing steps: Synthetic template baselines were used to correct PCR bias computationally, reads within Hamming distance 2 were collapsed together, and singletons that could not be merged were discarded. By aligning reads against IMGT, V, D and J genes, CDR3 length, and insertions or deletions at six rearrangement sites were assigned. Within each subset, clonotype counts were normalized to sorted cell number, after which true diversity and Gini coefficients were computed with the tcR R package. The overlap coefficient, calculated on TCRB nucleotide sequences, was used to quantify repertoire sharing. This is the immuneACCESS table as TCRdb keeps it, with only in-frame sequences that have V and J called. A part of the clones is gone; compared with another copy, unresolved V genes explain less than half, and the rest is unexplained. D and trimming were read from the DNA, whereas the V and J calls and clone size are those reported in that table. The sample table lists about 60,000 clones, around three fifths of them with a count of one. The leading ten clones occupy around 2.2% of the sample.

This TCR was sampled from a woman in her late teens or twenties in good health. The rearranged segments are TRBV7-3 and TRBJ1-6; the D segment could be TRBD1, given 5 matching bases. What was sequenced was Tregs from blood. The cell subset or site label for this specimen denotes: regulatory CD4+ T cells. Here the CDR3 is given as CASTGKGSALHF. The DNA reads as follows: TGTGCCAGCACCGGAAAGGGGTCTGCCCTCCACTTT. With the portions outside the CDR3 filled from the reference TRBV7-3 and TRBJ1-6 genes, the complete variable region becomes GAGVSQTPSNKVTEKGKYVELRCDPISGHTALYWYRQSLGQGPEFLIYFQGTGAADDSGLPNDRFFAVRPEGSVSTLKIQRTERGDSAVYLCASTGKGSALHFGNGTRLTVT.